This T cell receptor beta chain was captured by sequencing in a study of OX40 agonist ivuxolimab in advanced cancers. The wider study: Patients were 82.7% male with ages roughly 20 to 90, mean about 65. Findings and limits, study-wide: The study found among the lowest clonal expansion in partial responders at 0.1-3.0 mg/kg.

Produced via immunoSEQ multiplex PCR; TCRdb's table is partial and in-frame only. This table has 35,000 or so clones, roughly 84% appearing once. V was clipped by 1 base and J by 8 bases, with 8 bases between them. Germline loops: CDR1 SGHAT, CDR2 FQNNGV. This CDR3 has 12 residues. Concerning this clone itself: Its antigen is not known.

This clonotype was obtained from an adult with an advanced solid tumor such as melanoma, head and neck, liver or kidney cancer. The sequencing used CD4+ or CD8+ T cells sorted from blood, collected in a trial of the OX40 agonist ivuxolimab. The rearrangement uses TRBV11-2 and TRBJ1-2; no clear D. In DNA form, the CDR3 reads TGTGCCAGCAGCTTAGGCTCGGGGGGCTACACCTTC. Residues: CASSLGSGGYTF.